This T cell receptor (beta chain) was identified during a study of graft-versus-host responses after intestinal transplantation (dated by TCRdb to the early 2020s). Describing the broader study: Multivisceral, liver-intestinal, or isolated intestinal transplants were received by the recipients. Rather than being sequenced by the commercial service, samples from a few later patients were sequenced in-house on an Illumina MiSeq and processed with MiXCR. A cohort of 24 intestinal transplant recipients, including one retransplant, was enrolled, and a few patients lacking pretransplant specimens were excluded. A peak of at least 4% donor T cells among recipient peripheral blood mononuclear cells was the definition used for donor T cell macrochimerism. After intestinal transplantation, graft-versus-host and host-versus-graft alloreactive T cell clones were followed in the graft, circulation and bone marrow using bulk TCR-beta CDR3 sequencing. Alloreactive clones were identified by sequencing pre-transplant mixed lymphocyte reaction products and comparing these products with unstimulated pre-transplant donor and recipient T cells. Anti-thymocyte globulin induction was given to all recipients, followed by maintenance tacrolimus and steroids for two to three years.

This specimen's time point label, per the study, means: cells obtained before transplantation from donor or recipient. CD3+CD4+ and CD3+CD8+ populations were FACS-sorted from unstimulated pre-transplant donor and recipient cells taken from spleen or lymph nodes. On this clone itself: Its antigen is currently not known. Base qualities are not at hand, and no much larger clone is one base apart.

From a lookup of the germline V gene, CDR1 and CDR2 are SQVTM and ANQGSEA. Inclusive of the bounding cysteine and phenylalanine, the CDR3 is 13 residues long. Left in the record is the CDR3 DNA by itself, 39 bases read in frame from the first base. Compared with germline, V lacks 5 bases and J lacks 5 bases; bases without a gene match: 5. The receptor library was made with the immunoSEQ multiplex PCR assay. For most patients, genomic DNA was isolated using the Qiagen DNeasy Blood and Tissue Kit and was shipped frozen to Adaptive Biotechnologies for TCR sequencing. For most patients, high-throughput TCR-beta CDR3 sequencing of genomic DNA was performed by Adaptive Biotechnologies. As for the authors' bioinformatics: TCR sequencing data for over 15 patients were retrieved from Adaptive's ImmunoSEQ software; a few other patients were processed with MiXCR and VDJtools. To correct CD4 versus CD8 sorting errors, any sequence found in both subsets at a frequency ratio below 5:1 was removed. CDR3 nucleotide sequences shared by donor and recipient were removed because the origin of these sequences could not be assigned. Alloreactive clones required at least 2-fold expansion over unstimulated cells and minimum CFSE-low frequency of 0.002% (template counts) or 0.001% (read counts). A clone was considered mappable if detected in the sequenced pre-transplant spleen, lymph node, or MLR CFSE-low populations of the donor or recipient. Cumulative frequency of alloreactive clones was calculated as a percentage of all sequences weighted by copy number. TCRdb's version of the immuneACCESS table is confined to in-frame rearrangements and falls short of the full clone set. An unresolved V gene accounts for under half of the shortfall where checked; the remainder is of unknown origin. The V and J calls and clone size come from that table; D and trimming were worked out from the DNA. The sample table records about 94,000 clones; roughly nine tenths of these occur just once. The top ten clonotypes cover about 0.45% of the sample.

Broad study findings and their caveats: Early after transplant, declines in HvG clones were associated with peak levels of circulating GvH clones. GvH clones were detected in recipient bone marrow, and some appeared earlier in ileal mucosa or blood, consistent with an intestinal mucosal origin. In patients with donor T cell macrochimerism, the allografts had high GvH to HvG T cell clonal ratios. The conclusions were limited by the relatively low number and heterogeneity of the intestinal transplant patients.

The specimen was unstimulated CD8+ T cells sorted from spleen or lymph node cells, collected before intestinal transplant. The TCR originated in a human donor who received an intestinal transplant. Rearrangement joined TRBV29-1 to TRBJ2-5; TRBD2 lines up with 10 middle nucleotides. The base sequence is TGCAGCGTTAATAGCGGGGGGTTGGAGACCCAGTACTTC. Its product reads: CSVNSGGLETQYF.